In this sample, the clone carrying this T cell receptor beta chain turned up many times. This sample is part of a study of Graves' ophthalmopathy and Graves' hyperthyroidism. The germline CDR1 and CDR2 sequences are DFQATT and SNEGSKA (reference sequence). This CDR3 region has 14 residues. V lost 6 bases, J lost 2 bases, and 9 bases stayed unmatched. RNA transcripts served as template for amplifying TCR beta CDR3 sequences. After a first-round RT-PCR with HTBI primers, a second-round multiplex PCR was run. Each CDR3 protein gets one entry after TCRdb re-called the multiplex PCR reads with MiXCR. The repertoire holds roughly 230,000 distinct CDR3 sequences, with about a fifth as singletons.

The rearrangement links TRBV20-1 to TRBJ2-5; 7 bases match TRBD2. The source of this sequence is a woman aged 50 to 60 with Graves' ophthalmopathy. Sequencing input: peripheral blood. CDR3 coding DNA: TGCAGTGCGTGGCTAGCGGAACCGCAAGAGACCCAGTACTTC. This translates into CSAWLAEPQETQYF.